This entry describes one T cell receptor (beta chain). Its antigen is unknown. This entry comes from a study of cytomegalovirus exposure and HLA in healthy donors. General observations from the study: Across donors, most TCRs were seen rarely, yet some public ones were widespread. As confirmed in vitro, a few CMV-associated chains were specific for CMV antigens. Reports indicated that the classifier achieved high specificity and sensitivity in diagnosing cytomegalovirus status. The study recorded fewer than 200 TCR beta chains that were cytomegalovirus-associated.

Assay used: immunoSEQ multiplex PCR; TCRdb lists only in-frame clones, some missing. Found here are about 170,000 clones, about nine tenths of them singletons; the top ten hold 4% to 4.5%. In germline, CDR1 is SGHDN, CDR2 FVKESK. The CDR3 runs to 16 residues. The V end was cut by 4 bases, the J end by 3 bases, with 15 bases between. The TCR was taken from a man aged 18 to 29 in good health and CMV-seropositive. The J gene is TRBJ1-4, the V gene TRBV14; a possible D gene is TRBD1 (5 bases). Sequenced sample: PBMCs. The CDR3 region is CASSPGTRRANEKLFF. DNA of the CDR3: TGTGCCAGCAGCCCAGGGACGCGGAGGGCTAATGAAAAACTGTTTTTT.